The 17 T cell receptor beta chains listed next were all sequenced from one sample in a study of shared clonotypes between healthy human individuals. The assay was immunoSEQ multiplex PCR, and TCRdb's table has in-frame clones only and misses some. The data hold 2 million to 2.5 million clones, with 85% to 95% observed a single time. The sequenced material came from naive CD4+ T cells from PBMCs. The subset was: CD45RA+ positively selected. The receptors here all came from a man aged 18 to 35 in good health. Some clones in this sample may be carry-over from other donors' samples.

This chain links TRBV15 with TRBJ2-7; D is possibly TRBD1 or TRBD2 (5 bases each). The germline V gene encodes CDR1 LNHNV and CDR2 YYDKDF (reference sequence). V was trimmed by 0 bases and J by 3 bases, leaving 12 bases between them. The CDR3 spans 15 residues. The CDR3 sequence: CATSRDRGRNYEQYF. The DNA of the CDR3 is TGTGCCACCAGCAGAGATCGGGGCAGAAACTACGAGCAGTACTTC.

The chain recombines TRBV5-4 with TRBJ2-1, with TRBD2 matching 7 bases. Germline V gene sequence: CDR1 SGHNT, CDR2 YYREEE (reference sequence). Losses at the gene ends were 2 bases for V and 6 bases for J; bases not matched to a gene: 11. The CDR3 length is 16 residues. Here the CDR3 DNA reads TGTGCCAGCAGCTTACCACCTCTAGCGGAACCCAATGAGCAGTTCTTC. It is translated as CASSLPPLAEPNEQFF.

The chain carries TRBV6-1 and TRBJ2-7; TRBD2 matches 13 bases. The CDR3 is 14 residues long. CDR1 is MNHNS and CDR2 is SASEGT in the germline V gene. V lost 6 bases, J lost 7 bases, and 6 bases stayed unmatched. CDR3 amino acids: CASRWGLAGQEQYF. DNA of the CDR3: TGTGCCAGCAGGTGGGGACTAGCGGGACAAGAGCAGTACTTC.

The V and J genes are TRBV10-3 and TRBJ2-5; TRBD1 is a possible D gene (5 bases). Germline V gene data show CDR1 as ENHRY and CDR2 as SYGVKD. V was pared by 3 bases and J by 5 bases, with 10 bases between. The CDR3 loop spans 13 amino acids. The CDR3 protein is CAISDRAGETQYF. The CDR3 DNA sequence: TGTGCCATCAGTGACAGGGCTGGGGAGACCCAGTACTTC.

V is TRBV30 and J is TRBJ2-1, with D unresolved. The CDR3 totals 11 residues. Trimming took off 4 bases at V and 4 bases at J, with 5 bases between the two ends. Germline CDR1 GTSNPN, CDR2 SVGIG (reference sequence). The CDR3 region is CAWTVYNEQFF. The CDR3 bases are TGTGCCTGGACGGTATACAATGAGCAGTTCTTC.

This clone was counted a single time. The genes are TRBV19 and TRBJ2-3, with TRBD2 matching 10 bases. This CDR3 has 14 amino acids. Looked up from germline, CDR1 is LNHDA and CDR2 is SQIVND (reference sequence). The ends lost 4 bases at V and 4 bases at J; junction bases unmatched: 2. In DNA form, the CDR3 reads TGTGCCAGTAGTACAGCGGGAGGGCCAGATACGCAGTATTTT. As protein: CASSTAGGPDTQYF.

This clone was seen more than once but under ten times. The chain uses TRBV15 and TRBJ2-7, with D maybe TRBD2 (6 bases). V was clipped by 0 bases and J by 2 bases, with 26 bases between them. The CDR3 has 20 amino acids. The V gene's germline CDR1 is LNHNV and CDR2 YYDKDF (reference sequence). The CDR3 sequence: CATSRDRRRVGGSGTYEQYF. The CDR3 DNA sequence: TGTGCCACCAGCAGAGATCGTCGCAGGGTAGGAGGTAGCGGCACCTACGAGCAGTACTTC.

The genes are TRBV18 and TRBJ2-1; 12 bases agree with TRBD2. The CDR3 is 16 residues long. In germline, CDR1 is KGHSH, CDR2 LQKENI. V lost 6 bases to trimming and J lost 9 bases; unmatched junction nucleotides: 12. CDR3 sequence (DNA): TGTGCCAGCTCCCCTCCACTAGCGGGAGGTATAGGTGAGCAGTTCTTC. Translating gives CASSPPLAGGIGEQFF.

V and J are TRBV2 and TRBJ2-1; 8 bases fit TRBD2. With V trimmed by 6 bases and J by 9 bases, 13 bases remained unmatched. The germline V gene encodes CDR1 SNHLY and CDR2 FYNNEI. CDR3 size: 15 residues. CDR3 DNA: TGTGCCAGCAGACCCACTAGCGGAGAAAGGGGTGAGCAGTTCTTC. It encodes CASRPTSGERGEQFF.

This chain connects TRBV7-8 to TRBJ1-3, with unresolved D. The germline V and J ends were trimmed by 5 bases and 4 bases, with 15 bases remaining between them. The CDR3 is made up of 15 amino acids. Per germline, CDR1 SGHVS and CDR2 FQNEAQ. DNA for the CDR3: TGTGCCAGCAGCCCAAGTCGTAGTGGAGGAAACACCATATATTTT. Translating gives CASSPSRSGGNTIYF.

The chain uses TRBV7-2 and TRBJ2-1, with a weak D call TRBD2 (6 bases). Germline CDR1 SGHTA, CDR2 FQGNSA. V was shortened by 5 bases and J by 6 bases, with 17 bases between the two germline ends. The CDR3 has 15 amino acids. The CDR3 DNA reads as TGTGCCAGCAGCGCCAATGGGGGGACTGGCAATGAGCAGTTCTTC. It specifies CASSANGGTGNEQFF.

The J gene is TRBJ2-1, the V gene TRBV7-2, with 7 bases aligning to TRBD2. This CDR3 is built from 15 residues. Germline CDR1 SGHTA, CDR2 FQGNSA. Germline trimming cut 3 bases from V and 9 bases from J; bases unmatched to any gene: 11. CDR3 protein: CASSFGGSRGGEQFF. DNA for the CDR3: TGTGCCAGCAGCTTCGGCGGGAGTAGGGGCGGTGAGCAGTTCTTC.

This chain connects TRBV30 to TRBJ1-5, with 9 bases that match TRBD1. Germline V CDR1 and CDR2: GTSNPN, SVGIG (reference sequence). The V gene end was trimmed by 2 bases and the J gene end by 0 bases; junction bases not matched to a gene: 2. The CDR3 contains 15 residues. DNA for the CDR3: TGTGCCTGGAGTCAACAGGGGGCTAGCAATCAGCCCCAGCATTTT. Protein sequence: CAWSQQGASNQPQHF.

The J gene is TRBJ2-3, the V gene TRBV7-8; D is unresolved. The CDR3 contains 13 residues. Germline V gene data show CDR1 as SGHVS and CDR2 as FQNEAQ. V was trimmed by 5 bases and J by 6 bases, leaving 12 bases between them. The chain's CDR3 is CASSPQTGDTQYF. DNA for the CDR3: TGTGCCAGCAGCCCCCAGACTGGTGATACGCAGTATTTT.

This chain links TRBV7-2 with TRBJ2-7; D gene unclear. V was pared by 5 bases and J by 5 bases, with 13 bases between. In germline, CDR1 is SGHTA, CDR2 FQGNSA. The CDR3 is 13 residues long. The chain's CDR3 is CASSLRMANEQYF. CDR3 nucleotides: TGTGCCAGCAGCCTCCGAATGGCGAACGAGCAGTACTTC.

The rearrangement uses TRBV5-1 and TRBJ2-5, with D possibly matching TRBD1 (5 bases). The germline V and J ends were trimmed by 0 bases and 4 bases, with 10 bases remaining between them. CDR3 length: 14 amino acids. Germline CDR1 and CDR2: SGHRS and YFSETQ. CDR3 region: CASSLEVGAETQYF. DNA for the CDR3: TGCGCCAGCAGCTTGGAAGTAGGGGCAGAGACCCAGTACTTC. Together with reference TRBV5-1 and TRBJ2-5, the CDR3 gives the full variable domain: KAGVTQTPRYLIKTRGQQVTLSCSPISGHRSVSWYQQTPGQGLQFLFEYFSETQRNKGNFPGRFSGRQFSNSRSEMNVSTLELGDSALYLCASSLEVGAETQYFGPGTRLLVL.

The chain employs TRBV28 and TRBJ2-2, with 10 nucleotides matching TRBD1. The V gene end was trimmed by 7 bases and the J gene end by 5 bases; junction bases not matched to a gene: 7. The germline gives CDR1 MDHEN, CDR2 SYDVKM. CDR3 length equals 15 residues. The CDR3 spells CASMDRGRGTGELFF. DNA of the CDR3: TGTGCCAGCATGGACAGGGGGAGGGGGACCGGGGAGCTGTTTTTT.